Included here is one T cell receptor beta chain sequence, with context. Its cognate antigen is unknown. Trimming removed 1 base at V and 2 bases at J, with 17 bases between. This CDR3 comprises 17 residues. Germline-derived CDR1 and CDR2 are MGHRA and YSYEKL. The sample originates from a study of blood T cells in healthy people across ages. Broader study findings: Without sorted subsets, naive and antigen-experienced compartments could not be conclusively compared.

For the second PCR, which ran for roughly 6 to 12 cycles, a sample-barcoded 5' primer and a J-beta primer mix were used. MiXCR, applied by TCRdb to the 5' RACE reads, yields one record per CDR3 protein. The sample records a few hundred thousand distinct CDR3 sequences, 25% to 30% being singletons. Material: blood. The chain uses TRBV4-1 and TRBJ2-5, with a possible D match to TRBD2 (5 bases). The TCR was taken from a woman aged 70-85 years in good health. Written as DNA, the CDR3 is TGCGCCAGCAGCCAAGGTCGGAGGTGGGGAAATCAAGAGACCCAGTACTTC. Its protein product is CASSQGRRWGNQETQYF.